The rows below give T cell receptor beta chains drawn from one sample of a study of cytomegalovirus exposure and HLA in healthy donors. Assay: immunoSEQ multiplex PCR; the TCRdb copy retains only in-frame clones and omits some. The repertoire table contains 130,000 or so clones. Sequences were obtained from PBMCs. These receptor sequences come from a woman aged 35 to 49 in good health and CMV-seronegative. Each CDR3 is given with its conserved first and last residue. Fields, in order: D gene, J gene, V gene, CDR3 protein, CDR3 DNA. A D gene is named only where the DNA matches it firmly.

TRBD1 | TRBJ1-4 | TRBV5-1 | CASSFNRGREKLFF | TGCGCCAGCAGCTTTAACAGGGGAAGGGAAAAACTGTTTTTT
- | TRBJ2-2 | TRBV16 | CASSQSRAFTGELFF | TGTGCCAGCAGCCAATCCAGGGCGTTCACCGGGGAGCTGTTTTTT
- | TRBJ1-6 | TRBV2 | CASSLQTGNSPLHF | TGTGCCAGCAGTCTACAGACAGGAAATTCACCCCTCCACTTT
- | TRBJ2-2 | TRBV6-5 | CASTSQGTGELFF | TGTGCCAGCACATCCCAGGGGACGGGGGAGCTGTTTTTT
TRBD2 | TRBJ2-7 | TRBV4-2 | CASSQPGTNSYEQYF | TGTGCCAGCAGCCAACCCGGGACTAACTCCTACGAGCAGTACTTC
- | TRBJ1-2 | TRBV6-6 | CASSSPGGRGGYGYTF | TGTGCCAGCAGTTCCCCGGGCGGGCGGGGTGGATATGGCTACACCTTC
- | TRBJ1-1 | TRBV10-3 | CAISDTGMGTEAFF | TGTGCCATCAGTGATACAGGGATGGGGACTGAAGCTTTCTTT
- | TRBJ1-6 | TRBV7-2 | CASSLLRGNSPLHF | TGTGCCAGCAGCTTATTGCGGGGGAACTCACCCCTCCACTTT
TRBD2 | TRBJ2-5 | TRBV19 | CASSFGLARGETQYF | TGTGCCAGTAGTTTTGGACTAGCGAGGGGAGAGACCCAGTACTTC
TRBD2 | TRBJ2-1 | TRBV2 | CAGAGLAGNPYNEQFF | TGTGCCGGAGCGGGACTAGCGGGGAATCCCTACAATGAGCAGTTCTTC
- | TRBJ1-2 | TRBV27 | CASSDGQYGGYTF | TGTGCCAGCAGTGACGGACAGTATGGAGGCTACACCTTC
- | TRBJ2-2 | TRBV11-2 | CASRWAFGVGTGELFF | TGTGCCAGCAGATGGGCCTTCGGGGTCGGCACCGGGGAGCTGTTTTTT
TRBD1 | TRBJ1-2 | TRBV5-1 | CASSRDRASDGYTF | TGCGCCAGCAGCCGCGACAGGGCAAGCGATGGCTACACCTTC
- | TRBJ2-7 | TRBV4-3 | CASSHSAGSEQYF | TGCGCCAGCAGCCACAGCGCAGGGTCCGAGCAGTACTTC
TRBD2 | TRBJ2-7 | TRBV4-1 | CASSQDRRLADEQYF | TGCGCCAGCAGCCAAGATAGGAGACTAGCCGACGAGCAGTACTTC
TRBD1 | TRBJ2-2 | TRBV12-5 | CASGDGQGLNTGELFF | TGTGCTAGTGGGGACGGACAGGGATTGAACACCGGGGAGCTGTTTTTT
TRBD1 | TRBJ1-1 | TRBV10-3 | CAISQGAQGYTEAFF | TGTGCCATCAGCCAGGGGGCGCAGGGGTACACTGAAGCTTTCTTT
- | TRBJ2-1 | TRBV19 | CASSQQSGNEQFF | TGTGCCAGTTCTCAGCAATCAGGCAATGAGCAGTTCTTC
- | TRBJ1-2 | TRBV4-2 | CASSQANRERGYTF | TGTGCCAGCAGCCAAGCAAACAGGGAGAGGGGCTACACCTTC
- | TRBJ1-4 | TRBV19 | CASSISFEKLFF | TGTGCCAGTAGTATTAGCTTTGAAAAACTGTTTTTT
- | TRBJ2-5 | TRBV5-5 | CASSLILGETQYF | TGTGCCAGCAGCTTGATACTAGGGGAGACCCAGTACTTC
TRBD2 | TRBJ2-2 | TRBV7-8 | CASSGGPSVEGELFF | TGTGCCAGCTCGGGGGGGCCGTCCGTTGAGGGGGAGCTGTTTTTT